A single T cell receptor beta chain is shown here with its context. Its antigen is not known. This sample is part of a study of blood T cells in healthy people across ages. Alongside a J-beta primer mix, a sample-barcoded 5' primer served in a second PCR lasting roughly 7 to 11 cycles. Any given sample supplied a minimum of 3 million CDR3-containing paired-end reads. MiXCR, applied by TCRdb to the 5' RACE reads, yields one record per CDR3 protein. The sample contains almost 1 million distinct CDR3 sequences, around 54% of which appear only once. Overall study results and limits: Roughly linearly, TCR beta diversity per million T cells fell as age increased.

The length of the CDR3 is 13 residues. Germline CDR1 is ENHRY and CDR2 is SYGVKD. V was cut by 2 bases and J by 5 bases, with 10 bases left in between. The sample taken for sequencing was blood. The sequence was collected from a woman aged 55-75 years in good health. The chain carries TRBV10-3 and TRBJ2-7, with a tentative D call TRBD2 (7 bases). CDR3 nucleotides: TGTGCCATCAGTGAGCGGGGGGCCCACGAGCAGTACTTC. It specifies CAISERGAHEQYF.